These 4 T cell receptor beta chains share one sample of origin, sequenced in a study of blood T cell repertoires in COVID-19. Some clones are missing from TCRdb's copy, which holds only in-frame ones; the method was immunoSEQ multiplex PCR. The table shows some 100,000 clones, with roughly 90% occurring only once. Sequenced: peripheral blood. The receptor source for this set is a woman in her sixties or seventies with acute or convalescent COVID-19.

J is TRBJ1-6 and V is TRBV11-2; no definite D call. V dropped 5 bases and J dropped 0 bases, with 11 bases sitting between them. This CDR3 has 16 residues. CDR1 and CDR2 from the germline V gene are SGHAT and FQNNGV. In DNA, the CDR3 is TGTGCCAGCAGCGCGCTAAGGAGCTCCTATAATTCACCCCTCCACTTT. Its protein is CASSALRSSYNSPLHF.

The V call is TRBV27, the J call TRBJ1-4, with 8 bases identical to TRBD1. The germline CDR1 and CDR2 sequences are MNHEY and SMNVEV (reference sequence). The V gene end was trimmed by 4 bases and the J gene end by 1 base; junction bases not matched to a gene: 5. CDR3 length equals 16 residues. CDR3 DNA: TGTGCCAGCAGTTCCCACACAGGGGGAACTAATGAAAAACTGTTTTTT. Encoded protein: CASSSHTGGTNEKLFF.

The chain links TRBV6-1 to TRBJ1-5; a weak D match, TRBD1 (6 bases). CDR1 is MNHNS, CDR2 SASEGT, per germline. Between the trimmed V and J ends, which lost 1 base and 2 bases, there was a span of 9 bases. The CDR3 loop spans 15 amino acids. The CDR3 here is CASSEVGGGNQPQHF. The CDR3 DNA sequence: TGTGCCAGCAGTGAAGTAGGGGGTGGCAATCAGCCCCAGCATTTT.

V usage is TRBV25-1 and J usage is TRBJ2-2; TRBD2 is a possible D gene (6 bases). Trimming pared 4 bases from V and 8 bases from J, leaving 14 bases between. This CDR3 has 14 residues. Germline V lookup: CDR1 MGHDK, CDR2 SYGVNS. This CDR3 reads CASSGGRETGELFF. In DNA form, the CDR3 reads TGTGCCAGCAGTGGCGGCCGGGAGACTGGGGAGCTGTTTTTT.